These 17 T cell receptor beta chains came from one sample sequenced in a study of T cell changes during pregnancy in multiple sclerosis. Sequenced by immunoSEQ multiplex PCR; TCRdb stores in-frame clones only, minus some. Here the sample spans 60,000 to 70,000 clones, around nine tenths being singletons. The sequences come from peripheral blood, collected in the third trimester of pregnancy. The receptors come from a female donor in good health, enrolled as a control in a pregnancy study.

This chain links TRBV27 with TRBJ1-5, with 7 bases identical to TRBD1. This CDR3 region has 12 residues. CDR1 is MNHEY, CDR2 SMNVEV, per germline (reference sequence). Losses at the gene ends were 7 bases for V and 4 bases for J; bases not matched to a gene: 1. CDR3 in amino acids: CASKDRNQPQHF. Here the CDR3 DNA reads TGTGCCAGCAAGGACAGGAATCAGCCCCAGCATTTT.

The genes are TRBV10-3 and TRBJ1-6; D is unresolved. The CDR3 spans 12 residues. Trimming took 5 bases from V and 10 from J, leaving 9 bases between them. CDR1 ENHRY and CDR2 SYGVKD come from the germline V gene. The CDR3 bases are TGTGCCATCAGTCCCAGTCAATCACCCCTCCACTTT. Encoded protein: CAISPSQSPLHF.

The CDR3 sequence: CASKGDQTGPTNTGELFF. DNA of the CDR3: TGTGCCAGTAAAGGAGATCAGACAGGACCTACGAACACCGGGGAGCTGTTTTTT. The genes are TRBV19 and TRBJ2-2; maybe TRBD1 (6 bases). The CDR3 covers 18 residues. Germline V gives CDR1 LNHDA, CDR2 SQIVND (reference sequence). Deletions cut 7 bases from V and 0 bases from J, with 21 bases between.

The chain carries TRBV25-1 and TRBJ2-7; a weak D match, TRBD1 (5 bases). CDR1 is MGHDK, CDR2 SYGVNS, per germline. V shed 7 bases and J shed 4 bases, with 8 bases lying between them. This CDR3 is built from 11 residues. The CDR3 DNA reads as TGTGCCAGCAATCAGGGTTACGAGCAGTACTTC. Residues: CASNQGYEQYF.

The chain joins TRBV7-9 to TRBJ2-5; D is unresolved. The CDR3 spans 11 residues. With 4 bases removed from V and 5 bases from J, the gap between germline ends came to 5 bases. Germline loops: CDR1 SEHNR, CDR2 FQNEAQ (reference sequence). The CDR3 protein is CASSSGETQYF. In DNA, the CDR3 is TGTGCCAGCAGCTCGGGTGAGACCCAGTACTTC.

A few counts support this clone. The V call is TRBV7-8, the J call TRBJ2-7; 8 nucleotides align to TRBD1. The CDR3 sequence is 14 residues long. The J segment lost 4 bases and the V segment lost 4 bases, leaving 6 bases of the junction unmatched. Germline V CDR1 and CDR2: SGHVS, FQNEAQ. The CDR3 DNA reads TGTGCCAGCAGCTCGCCAAGGACAGGGTACGAGCAGTACTTC. Protein: CASSSPRTGYEQYF.

This chain uses TRBV2 with TRBJ1-5; TRBD1 matches at 8 bases. This CDR3 contains 17 residues. CDR1 SNHLY and CDR2 FYNNEI come from the germline V gene. V shed 0 bases and J 3 bases; nucleotides not matched to a gene: 7. CDR3 amino acids: CASSEARGTGLNQPQHF. CDR3 coding DNA: TGTGCCAGCAGTGAAGCAAGAGGGACAGGCCTCAATCAGCCCCAGCATTTT. Full variable domain (remainder filled in from reference TRBV2 and TRBJ1-5): EPEVTQTPSHQVTQMGQEVILRCVPISNHLYFYWYRQILGQKVEFLVSFYNNEISEKSEIFDDQFSVERPDGSNFTLKIRSTKLEDSAMYFCASSEARGTGLNQPQHFGDGTRLSIL.

This clone was counted a single time. The chain uses TRBV5-1 and TRBJ1-2; no reliable D call. V lost 6 bases and J lost 4, with 19 bases in between. Germline V lookup: CDR1 SGHRS, CDR2 YFSETQ. CDR3 length: 15 residues. CDR3 bases: TGCGCCAGCACCTTTGCCCCCGAACGGGGCTATGGCTACACCTTC. Amino acid sequence: CASTFAPERGYGYTF.

The rearrangement joins TRBV27 to TRBJ2-7; weak D call: TRBD2 (6 bases). CDR3 length equals 13 residues. CDR1 is MNHEY and CDR2 is SMNVEV in the germline V gene (reference sequence). The germline V and J ends were trimmed by 8 bases and 6 bases, with 17 bases remaining between them. The CDR3 coding sequence is TGTGCCAGCGCCCAGCGGGCGAGGGCCGAGCAGTACTTC. Protein product: CASAQRARAEQYF.

This clone was seen a few times. This rearrangement joins TRBV7-3 to TRBJ1-1, with a possible D match to TRBD1 (6 bases). This CDR3 contains 13 residues. With 5 bases removed from V and 1 base from J, the gap between germline ends came to 8 bases. Germline V CDR1 and CDR2: SGHTA, FQGTGA. CDR3 in amino acids: CASSAQGNTEAFF. CDR3 bases: TGTGCCAGCAGCGCACAGGGGAACACTGAAGCTTTCTTT.

The chain links TRBV6-1 to TRBJ2-7; 8 bases match TRBD1. The germline V gene has CDR1 MNHNS and CDR2 SASEGT. V shed 6 bases and J 1 base; nucleotides not matched to a gene: 8. CDR3 length equals 15 residues. As DNA, the CDR3 is TGTGCCAGCAGACGGGAGACAGGGGTGTCCTACGAGCAGTACTTC. Protein sequence: CASRRETGVSYEQYF.

The V gene is TRBV4-2, the J gene TRBJ2-7; TRBD2 aligns across 10 bases. Looked up from germline, CDR1 is LGHNA and CDR2 is YNFKEQ. The junction had 3 bases not matched to a gene; V was cut back by 2 bases and J by 2 bases. The CDR3 runs 15 residues. The CDR3: CASSQTSGAPYEQYF. The CDR3 DNA follows: TGTGCCAGCAGCCAAACTAGCGGGGCTCCCTACGAGCAGTACTTC.

This chain connects TRBV4-1 to TRBJ2-7; 14 bases agree with TRBD2. CDR1 is MGHRA and CDR2 is YSYEKL in the germline V gene. This CDR3 is 17 amino acids long. The V and J ends lost 0 bases and 5 bases, in that order; junction bases with no gene match: 6. The CDR3 protein is CASSQEGLAGEGHEQYF. CDR3 sequence (DNA): TGCGCCAGCAGCCAAGAGGGACTAGCGGGGGAAGGCCACGAGCAGTACTTC.

The chain has TRBV11-2 and TRBJ1-2; TRBD1 matches at 8 bases. CDR3 length: 15 residues. V was clipped by 2 bases and J by 3 bases; unmatched bases: 5. In germline, CDR1 is SGHAT, CDR2 FQNNGV. CDR3 residues: CASSLSTGGDYGYTF. The CDR3 region has the DNA TGTGCCAGCAGCTTATCCACAGGGGGGGACTATGGCTACACCTTC.

This clone was observed a single time. This chain uses TRBV9 with TRBJ2-3; the match to TRBD1 covers 9 bases. Germline V gene sequence: CDR1 SGDLS, CDR2 YYNGEE. The CDR3 extends over 15 amino acids. Trimming removed 0 bases from V and 3 bases from J; junction bases left unmatched: 2. Written as DNA, the CDR3 is TGTGCCAGCAGCGTAGTCGGACAGGGGACAGATACGCAGTATTTT. It yields the protein CASSVVGQGTDTQYF.

V is TRBV5-1 and J is TRBJ2-7, with TRBD1 matching 10 bases. The CDR3 consists of 14 residues. CDR1 and CDR2 (germline): SGHRS, YFSETQ. The V segment lost 4 bases and the J segment 5 bases; nucleotides outside the gene matches: 6. CDR3 in amino acids: CASSQGQGRHEQYF. In DNA form, the CDR3 reads TGCGCCAGCAGCCAGGGACAGGGGAGGCACGAGCAGTACTTC.

The table lists this clone with a count of one. J is TRBJ2-3 and V is TRBV6-1; TRBD1 agrees at 8 bases. V lost 9 bases to trimming and J lost 4 bases; unmatched junction nucleotides: 9. The germline gives CDR1 MNHNS, CDR2 SASEGT. The CDR3 runs 14 residues. The CDR3 nucleotides are TGTGCCAGTAGGCAGGGGGCAAGGTCAGATACGCAGTATTTT. Amino acid sequence: CASRQGARSDTQYF.